These 16 T cell receptor beta chains came from one sample sequenced in a study of technical replicates of blood from several donors. Generated by immunoSEQ multiplex PCR, the TCRdb table keeps only in-frame clones and is missing some. The sample contains tens of thousands of clones, about 91% of which appear only once. Specimen: T cells isolated from PBMCs. The receptors stem from a human donor in good health.

The chain couples TRBV6-5 to TRBJ1-1; D is perhaps TRBD1 (5 bases). The CDR3 runs 14 residues. Germline-derived CDR1 and CDR2 are MNHEY and SVGAGI. With 8 bases removed from V and 1 base from J, the gap between germline ends came to 14 bases. The CDR3 coding sequence is TGTGCCAGCGAAGGGGCGGGGGGGAACACTGAAGCTTTCTTT. It encodes CASEGAGGNTEAFF.

The genes are TRBV7-2 and TRBJ1-1; TRBD1 matches 8 bases. V was pared by 3 bases and J by 4 bases, with 7 bases of the junction left unmatched. The CDR3 has 15 residues. Germline-derived CDR1 and CDR2 are SGHTA and FQGNSA. The CDR3 sequence is CASSFQGARGTEAFF. CDR3 nucleotide sequence: TGTGCCAGCAGCTTCCAGGGGGCGCGGGGCACTGAAGCTTTCTTT. Variable domain in full (rest from reference TRBV7-2 and TRBJ1-1): GAGVSQSPSNKVTEKGKDVELRCDPISGHTALYWYRQSLGQGLEFLIYFQGNSAPDKSGLPSDRFSAERTGGSVSTLTIQRTQQEDSAVYLCASSFQGARGTEAFFGQGTRLTVV.

The chain joins TRBV18 to TRBJ1-2; D not certain. Trimming pared 2 bases from V and 4 bases from J, leaving 11 bases between. The CDR3 covers 14 residues. Per the germline V gene, CDR1 is KGHSH and CDR2 is LQKENI. DNA of the CDR3: TGTGCCAGCTCACCAGGGGAGGTGTTCTATGGCTACACCTTC. Translating gives CASSPGEVFYGYTF.

The rearrangement joins TRBV10-3 to TRBJ2-4; 9 bases map to TRBD1. From germline, CDR1 is ENHRY and CDR2 SYGVKD. This CDR3 comprises 13 residues. Losses at the gene ends were 8 bases for V and 5 bases for J; bases not matched to a gene: 4. The DNA of the CDR3 is TGTGCCATCGCGGGGGACAGGGAAAACATTCAGTACTTC. This codes for CAIAGDRENIQYF.

This clone was counted a few times. This chain uses TRBV7-9 with TRBJ1-2, with D unresolved. Per germline, CDR1 SEHNR and CDR2 FQNEAQ (reference sequence). V was trimmed by 5 bases and J by 7 bases, leaving 20 bases between them. The CDR3 spans 15 residues. CDR3 nucleotide sequence: TGTGCCAGCAGCCACCTTATGGCGGGGAGCGCTGGCTACACCTTC. Its protein is CASSHLMAGSAGYTF.

The chain joins TRBV28 to TRBJ2-1; 7 nucleotides match TRBD1. This CDR3 comprises 18 residues. Germline V gene sequence: CDR1 MDHEN, CDR2 SYDVKM. J was trimmed by 8 bases and V by 4 bases; bases with no gene match: 20. The CDR3 DNA is TGTGCCAGCAGTTCCGTGGGGCCTAGGACAGGTCAGGGGGATGAGCAGTTCTTC. It is translated as CASSSVGPRTGQGDEQFF.

The V gene is TRBV11-2, the J gene TRBJ1-5; 7 nucleotides agree with TRBD1. The junction had 5 bases not matched to a gene; V was cut back by 7 bases and J by 5 bases. Germline V gives CDR1 SGHAT, CDR2 FQNNGV. The CDR3 has 13 residues. In nucleotides, the CDR3 is TGTGCCAGCACCGGGACAGAGGATCAGCCCCAGCATTTT. It codes for CASTGTEDQPQHF. The full variable domain, in which reference TRBV11-2 and TRBJ1-5 provide the parts outside the CDR3, is EAGVAQSPRYKIIEKRQSVAFWCNPISGHATLYWYQQILGQGPKLLIQFQNNGVVDDSQLPKDRFSAERLKGVDSTLKIQPAKLEDSAVYLCASTGTEDQPQHFGDGTRLSIL.

The count of this clone is one. The chain carries TRBV5-5 and TRBJ2-5, with D maybe TRBD1 (7 bases). The CDR3 loop spans 14 amino acids. In germline, CDR1 is SGHKS, CDR2 YYEKEE (reference sequence). The V end lost 2 bases, the J end lost 2 bases, and 10 bases lay between the germline ends. In DNA form, the CDR3 reads TGTGCCAGCAGCTTCCCAGGGGGGCAAGAGACCCAGTACTTC. Protein: CASSFPGGQETQYF. Filled out from reference TRBV5-5 and TRBJ2-5, the complete variable domain reads DAGVTQSPTHLIKTRGQQVTLRCSPISGHKSVSWYQQVLGQGPQFIFQYYEKEERGRGNFPDRFSARQFPNYSSELNVNALLLGDSALYLCASSFPGGQETQYFGPGTRLLVL.

Here the CDR3 DNA reads TGTGCCAGCAGTCTCACCGGGACAGCATACTACGAGCAGTACTTC. The encoded protein is CASSLTGTAYYEQYF. This chain links TRBV27 with TRBJ2-7; 7 bases map to TRBD1. Germline V lookup: CDR1 MNHEY, CDR2 SMNVEV (reference sequence). This CDR3 spans 15 amino acids. Trimming removed 5 bases from V and 3 bases from J; junction bases left unmatched: 10.

The rearrangement joins TRBV27 to TRBJ1-5; 7 nucleotides match TRBD1. V trimming: 5 bases; J trimming: 1 base; junction bases outside the gene matches: 2. Germline V gene sequence: CDR1 MNHEY, CDR2 SMNVEV (reference sequence). There are 14 residues in the CDR3. The CDR3 is CASSLQGSNQPQHF. Here the CDR3 DNA reads TGTGCCAGCAGTCTACAGGGGAGCAATCAGCCCCAGCATTTT.

V usage is TRBV19 and J usage is TRBJ1-2; 9 bases agree with TRBD1. The CDR3 consists of 13 residues. Germline V gives CDR1 LNHDA, CDR2 SQIVND (reference sequence). V lost 8 bases, J lost 1 base, and 2 bases stayed unmatched. The CDR3 here is CASWTGVNYGYTF. As DNA, the CDR3 is TGTGCCAGTTGGACAGGGGTTAACTATGGCTACACCTTC. The full variable domain, completed using reference TRBV19 and TRBJ1-2, is DGGITQSPKYLFRKEGQNVTLSCEQNLNHDAMYWYRQDPGQGLRLIYYSQIVNDFQKGDIAEGYSVSREKKESFPLTVTSAQKNPTAFYLCASWTGVNYGYTFGSGTRLTVV.

This rearrangement joins TRBV4-1 to TRBJ2-3, with D possibly being TRBD2 (5 bases). Per the germline V gene, CDR1 is MGHRA and CDR2 is YSYEKL. The CDR3 consists of 18 residues. The V end was cut by 1 base, the J end by 4 bases, with 21 bases between. CDR3 sequence: CASSQGLVWKGVSDTQYF. CDR3 in DNA: TGCGCCAGCAGCCAAGGCCTAGTTTGGAAGGGAGTTTCAGATACGCAGTATTTT.

The chain has TRBV25-1 and TRBJ2-7; D is unclear. Between the trimmed V and J ends, which lost 2 bases and 2 bases, there was a span of 4 bases. The germline V gene has CDR1 MGHDK and CDR2 SYGVNS. The CDR3 runs 12 residues. Here the CDR3 DNA reads TGTGCCAGCAGTGAACAGGCCTACGAGCAGTACTTC. Translation: CASSEQAYEQYF.

CDR3 nucleotides: TGTGCCAGCCCAGGACAGGACAATGAGCAGTTCTTC. It codes for CASPGQDNEQFF. The chain combines TRBV6-4 with TRBJ2-1; TRBD1 agrees at 7 bases. The CDR3 sequence is 12 residues long. V lost 8 bases to trimming and J lost 5 bases; unmatched junction nucleotides: 3. Germline V CDR1 and CDR2: MRHNA, SNTAGT.

This chain connects TRBV18 to TRBJ1-1, with TRBD1 as a possible D gene (6 bases). V lost 6 bases and J lost 3, with 14 bases in between. Germline V CDR1 and CDR2: KGHSH, LQKENI. This CDR3 region has 14 residues. CDR3 in DNA: TGTGCCAGCTCCCGGGCAGGGGCAGACACTGAAGCTTTCTTT. It codes for CASSRAGADTEAFF. The whole variable domain, filled in from reference TRBV18 and TRBJ1-1, reads NAGVMQNPRHLVRRRGQEARLRCSPMKGHSHVYWYRQLPEEGLKFMVYLQKENIIDESGMPKERFSAEFPKEGPSILRIQQVVRGDSAAYFCASSRAGADTEAFFGQGTRLTVV.

The V call is TRBV6-1, the J call TRBJ1-2, with D unresolved. V gave up 7 bases and J gave up 4 bases, with 10 bases separating them. Germline-derived CDR1 and CDR2 are MNHNS and SASEGT. The CDR3 covers 12 residues. CDR3 sequence (DNA): TGTGCCAGCACGGTGGGGAGCTATGGCTACACCTTC. As protein: CASTVGSYGYTF.